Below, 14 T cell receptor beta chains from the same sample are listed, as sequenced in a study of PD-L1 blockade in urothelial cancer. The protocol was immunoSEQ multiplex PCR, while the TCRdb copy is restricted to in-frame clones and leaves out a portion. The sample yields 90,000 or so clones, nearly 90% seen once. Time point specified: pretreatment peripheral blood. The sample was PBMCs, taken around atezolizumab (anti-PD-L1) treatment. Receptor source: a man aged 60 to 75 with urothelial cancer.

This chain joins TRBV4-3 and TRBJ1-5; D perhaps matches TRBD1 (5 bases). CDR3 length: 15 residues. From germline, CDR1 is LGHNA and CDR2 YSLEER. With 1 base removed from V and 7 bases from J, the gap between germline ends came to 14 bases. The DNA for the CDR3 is TGCGCCAGCAGCCAAGGGGGGGGTGATGGACAGCCCCAGCATTTT. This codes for CASSQGGGDGQPQHF.

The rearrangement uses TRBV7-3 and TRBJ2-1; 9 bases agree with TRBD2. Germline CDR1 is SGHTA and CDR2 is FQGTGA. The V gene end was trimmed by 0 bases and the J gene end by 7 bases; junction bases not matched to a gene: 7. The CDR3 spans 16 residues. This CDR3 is CASSLTGAGGVNEQFF. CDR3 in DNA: TGTGCCAGCAGCTTAACTGGTGCGGGAGGGGTGAATGAGCAGTTCTTC.

The chain's CDR3 is CASSIRTVGSSTDTQYF. The DNA for the CDR3 is TGTGCCAGTAGTATCAGGACAGTGGGGTCGAGCACAGATACGCAGTATTTT. The chain employs TRBV19 and TRBJ2-3; D perhaps matches TRBD1 (6 bases). This CDR3 has 17 residues. V lost 3 bases and J lost 0, with 16 bases in between. The germline CDR1 and CDR2 sequences are LNHDA and SQIVND (reference sequence).

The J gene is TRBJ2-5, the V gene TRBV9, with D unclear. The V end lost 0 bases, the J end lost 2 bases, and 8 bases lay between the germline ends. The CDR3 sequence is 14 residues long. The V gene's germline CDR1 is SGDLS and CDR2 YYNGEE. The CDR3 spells CASSVGHKQETQYF. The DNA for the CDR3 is TGTGCCAGCAGCGTAGGGCACAAACAAGAGACCCAGTACTTC.

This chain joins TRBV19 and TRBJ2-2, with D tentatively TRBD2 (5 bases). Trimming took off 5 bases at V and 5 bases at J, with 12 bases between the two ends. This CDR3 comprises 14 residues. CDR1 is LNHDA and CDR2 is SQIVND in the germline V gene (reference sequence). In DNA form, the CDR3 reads TGTGCCAGTAGTGGGTCTAGCTTTACCGGGGAGCTGTTTTTT. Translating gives CASSGSSFTGELFF.

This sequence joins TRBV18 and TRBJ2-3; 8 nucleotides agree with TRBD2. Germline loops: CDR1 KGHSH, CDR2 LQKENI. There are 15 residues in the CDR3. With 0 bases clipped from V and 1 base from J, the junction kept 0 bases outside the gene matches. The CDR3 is CASSPPRGGTDTQYF. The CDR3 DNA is TGTGCCAGCTCACCACCGCGGGGGGGCACAGATACGCAGTATTTT.

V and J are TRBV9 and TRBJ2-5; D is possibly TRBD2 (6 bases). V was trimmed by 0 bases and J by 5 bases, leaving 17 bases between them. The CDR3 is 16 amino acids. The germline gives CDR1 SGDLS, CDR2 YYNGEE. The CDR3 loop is CASSVAATAGGETQYF. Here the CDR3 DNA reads TGTGCCAGCAGCGTAGCCGCAACCGCCGGAGGGGAGACCCAGTACTTC.

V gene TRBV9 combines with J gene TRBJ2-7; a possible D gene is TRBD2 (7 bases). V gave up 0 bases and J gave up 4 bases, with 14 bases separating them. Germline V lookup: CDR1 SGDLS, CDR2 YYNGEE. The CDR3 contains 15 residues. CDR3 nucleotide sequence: TGTGCCAGCAGCGTAGAGGGGGGGGGCGGTTACGAGCAGTACTTC. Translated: CASSVEGGGGYEQYF.

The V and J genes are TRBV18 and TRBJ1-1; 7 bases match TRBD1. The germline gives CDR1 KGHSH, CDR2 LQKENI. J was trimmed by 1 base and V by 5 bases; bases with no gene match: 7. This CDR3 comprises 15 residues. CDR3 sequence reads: CASSSGQETNTEAFF. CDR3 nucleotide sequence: TGTGCCAGCTCATCTGGACAGGAGACGAACACTGAAGCTTTCTTT.

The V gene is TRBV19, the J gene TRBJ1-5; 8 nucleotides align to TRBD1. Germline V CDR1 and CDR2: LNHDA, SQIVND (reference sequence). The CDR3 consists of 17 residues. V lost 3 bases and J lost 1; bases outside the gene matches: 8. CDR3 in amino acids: CASSINRGGSSNQPQHF. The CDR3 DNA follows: TGTGCCAGTAGTATTAACAGGGGGGGTTCGAGCAATCAGCCCCAGCATTTT.

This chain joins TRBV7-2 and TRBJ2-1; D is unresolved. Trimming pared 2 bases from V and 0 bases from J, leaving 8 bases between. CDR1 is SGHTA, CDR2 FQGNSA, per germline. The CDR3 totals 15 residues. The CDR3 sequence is CASSLTGVSYNEQFF. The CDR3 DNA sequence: TGTGCCAGCAGCTTAACGGGTGTCTCCTACAATGAGCAGTTCTTC.

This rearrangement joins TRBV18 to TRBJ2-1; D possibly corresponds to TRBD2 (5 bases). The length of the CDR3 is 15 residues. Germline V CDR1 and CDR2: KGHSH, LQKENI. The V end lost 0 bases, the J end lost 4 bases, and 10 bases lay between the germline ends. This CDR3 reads CASSPPEAGYNEQFF. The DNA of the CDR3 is TGTGCCAGCTCACCACCGGAGGCGGGTTACAATGAGCAGTTCTTC.

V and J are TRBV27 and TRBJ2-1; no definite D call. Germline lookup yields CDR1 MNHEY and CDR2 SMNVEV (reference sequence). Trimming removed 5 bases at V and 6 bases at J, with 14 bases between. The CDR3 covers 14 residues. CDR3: CASSPRQGGNEQFF. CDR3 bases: TGTGCCAGCAGTCCCCGACAAGGTGGCAATGAGCAGTTCTTC.

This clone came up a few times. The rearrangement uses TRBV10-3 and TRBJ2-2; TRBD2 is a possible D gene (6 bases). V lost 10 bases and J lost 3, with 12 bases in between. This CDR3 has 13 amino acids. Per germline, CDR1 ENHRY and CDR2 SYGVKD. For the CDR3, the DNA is TGTGCCACACAGACTAGTCACACCGGGGAGCTGTTTTTT. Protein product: CATQTSHTGELFF.